The rows below give T cell receptor beta chains drawn from one sample of a study of cytomegalovirus exposure and HLA in healthy donors. Sequencing used immunoSEQ multiplex PCR; TCRdb keeps in-frame clones, though not all of them. The profile shows roughly 80,000 clones, approximately 91% of them singletons. The sequencing sample was made of PBMCs. These receptors were taken from a man aged 25 to 40 in good health and CMV-seronegative. The CDR3 runs from the conserved cysteine through the conserved F or W. D genes are given only for firm matches. Part of the rows lack a size; the others show once, few, many or a class for expanded clones.

V gene	D gene	clone size	J gene	CDR3 DNA	CDR3 protein
TRBV6-6	NA	NA	TRBJ2-2	TGTGCCAGCAGCTTTGTGAGGTCCGGGGAGCTGTTTTTT	CASSFVRSGELFF
TRBV27	TRBD2	NA	TRBJ2-1	TGTGCCAGCAGTGAGGGGACTAGCGGCTCCTACAATGAGCAGTTCTTC	CASSEGTSGSYNEQFF
TRBV27	NA	medium-sized	TRBJ2-7	TGTGCCAGCTACTCTAGCTCCTACGAGCAGTACTTC	CASYSSSYEQYF
TRBV5-1	NA	NA	TRBJ2-1	TGCGCCAGCAGCTTCCTTGTCAATGAGCAGTTCTTC	CASSFLVNEQFF
TRBV11-2	TRBD2	NA	TRBJ2-1	TGTGCCAGCAGCTTAGCGGGCGGAGCGGGGAATGAGCAGTTCTTC	CASSLAGGAGNEQFF
TRBV6-5	NA	NA	TRBJ1-3	TGTGCCAGCCTCGGCTCTGGAAACACCATATATTTT	CASLGSGNTIYF
TRBV29-1	TRBD1	NA	TRBJ2-7	TGCAGCGTTTCTGGCCGCCGGGACAGGGAGGCCTACGAGCAGTACTTC	CSVSGRRDREAYEQYF
TRBV19	TRBD2	NA	TRBJ2-1	TGTGCCAGTAGTCCGTTGCGGGGGAGTAACAATGAGCAGTTCTTC	CASSPLRGSNNEQFF
TRBV5-1	TRBD2	NA	TRBJ2-5	TGCGCCAGCAGCTATAGCGGGAGAGGAGAGACCCAGTACTTC	CASSYSGRGETQYF
TRBV28	NA	NA	TRBJ1-2	TGTGCCAGCCACTCGGGACACCCTAACTATGGCTACACCTTC	CASHSGHPNYGYTF
TRBV6-7	TRBD2	few	TRBJ2-5	TGTGCCAGCAAAGAAGGACGGGCGGGAGTTCACCAAGAGACCCAGTACTTC	CASKEGRAGVHQETQYF
TRBV11-2	TRBD1	NA	TRBJ1-2	TGTGCCGTAATAACAGGGGGCTATGGCTACACCTTC	CAVITGGYGYTF
TRBV10-2	TRBD1	NA	TRBJ2-7	TGCGCCAGCAGTGAAAATCCGGGACAGGGCTCCTACGAGCAGTACTTC	CASSENPGQGSYEQYF
TRBV6-6	NA	NA	TRBJ1-5	TGTGCCAGCAGGGAGGGAACGAGCAATCAGCCCCAGCATTTT	CASREGTSNQPQHF
TRBV18	NA	NA	TRBJ2-3	TGTGCCAGCTCACCAAAGGCAGAGTACGGGGATACGCAGTATTTT	CASSPKAEYGDTQYF
TRBV6-5	TRBD1	NA	TRBJ1-2	TGTGCCAGCAGGGGAGACAGGGATTATGGCTACACCTTC	CASRGDRDYGYTF
TRBV28	NA	NA	TRBJ2-2	TGTGCCAGCAGTCCGAAGGACTACTACGGGGAGCTGTTTTTT	CASSPKDYYGELFF
TRBV4-2	NA	NA	TRBJ1-2	TGTGCCAGCAGCCAACTTATACAGGGCAGTGGCTACACCTTC	CASSQLIQGSGYTF
TRBV4-1	NA	NA	TRBJ2-1	TGCGCCAGCAGCCAGGAGCCACCAGAACAGGAAAACAATGAGCAGTTCTTC	CASSQEPPEQENNEQFF
TRBV5-4	NA	NA	TRBJ2-7	TGTGCCAGCAGCTTCACCGGGTCCTACGAGCAGTACTTC	CASSFTGSYEQYF
TRBV7-2	TRBD2	NA	TRBJ2-3	TGTGCCACCGCCAGACTAGCGGGGAAAACAGATACGCAGTATTTT	CATARLAGKTDTQYF
TRBV25-1	TRBD2	NA	TRBJ2-5	TGTGCCAGCAGTGGACTAGCGTTACGGGAGACCCAGTACTTC	CASSGLALRETQYF
TRBV4-1	TRBD2	NA	TRBJ2-7	TGCGCCAGCAGCCTTTCGACAGGTCCAGCGGGAGTTTCCGCTACGACCTACGAGCAGTACTTC	CASSLSTGPAGVSATTYEQYF
TRBV10-1	NA	NA	TRBJ2-3	TGCGCCAGCAGCCCCGAGTTAGATACGCAGTATTTT	CASSPELDTQYF
TRBV28	TRBD2	NA	TRBJ2-7	TGTGCCAGCAGTTTACGAGGGACTAGCGGGGGGAACGAGCAGTACTTC	CASSLRGTSGGNEQYF
TRBV5-8	NA	NA	TRBJ1-5	TGTGCCAGCAGCCTGTTGGGTCAGGGAGGGAATCAGCCCCAGCATTTT	CASSLLGQGGNQPQHF
TRBV7-9	NA	NA	TRBJ2-1	TGTGCCAGCAACCTCCTCACCGGGTGGGCCTACAATGAGCAGTTCTTC	CASNLLTGWAYNEQFF
TRBV12-5	TRBD2	NA	TRBJ2-3	TGTGCTAGTGGTTTGGCCGGGGGGGGCACAGATACGCAGTATTTT	CASGLAGGGTDTQYF
TRBV6-1	TRBD1	NA	TRBJ1-5	TGTGCCAGCATAATGACAGGGGTAGGTCAGCCCCAGCATTTT	CASIMTGVGQPQHF
TRBV5-5	TRBD1	NA	TRBJ1-2	TGTGCCAGCAGCTTAGAGGCAGGGGGCTCTGGCTACACCTTC	CASSLEAGGSGYTF
TRBV27	NA	NA	TRBJ1-6	TGTGCCAGCAGTAAACGGGGGGCCGGGGGTAATTCACCCCTCCACTTT	CASSKRGAGGNSPLHF
TRBV9	TRBD1	NA	TRBJ2-5	TGTGCCAGCAGCGTAGCTACCAGGGGGCGCGGGGAGACCCAGTACTTC	CASSVATRGRGETQYF
TRBV27	TRBD1	NA	TRBJ1-2	TGTGCCAGCAGTTTTTCTAGACAGGGGGCGACTTATGGCTACACCTTC	CASSFSRQGATYGYTF
TRBV9	TRBD2	NA	TRBJ2-1	TGTGCCAGCAGCGTAGATCGCGGGAGAGGCCCTGAGCAGTTCTTC	CASSVDRGRGPEQFF
TRBV10-1	TRBD2	NA	TRBJ2-3	TGCGCCAGCAGTGATAGGGCAGCGGGGGAGGTATTAGATACGCAGTATTTT	CASSDRAAGEVLDTQYF
TRBV4-1	TRBD2	NA	TRBJ2-2	TGCGCCAGCAGACCCCGCGGGGGGGATTCGTCCGGGGAGCTGTTTTTT	CASRPRGGDSSGELFF
TRBV21-1	NA	NA	TRBJ2-7	TGTGCCAGCAGCAAGGGGGGGGCGGACCATTCCTACGAGCAGTACTTC	CASSKGGADHSYEQYF
TRBV27	NA	NA	TRBJ2-7	TGTGCCAGCAGTGACCTGACACGATCCTACGAGCAGTACTTC	CASSDLTRSYEQYF
TRBV15	NA	NA	TRBJ2-2	TGTGCCACCAGCAGAGAGATCGGCACCGGGGAGCTGTTTTTT	CATSREIGTGELFF
TRBV5-6	NA	NA	TRBJ1-6	TGTGCCAGCAGCCAACTTAATTCACCCCTCCACTTT	CASSQLNSPLHF
TRBV13	NA	NA	TRBJ1-1	TGTGCCAGCAGCCCTGGGACAATGAACACTGAAGCTTTCTTT	CASSPGTMNTEAFF
TRBV19	NA	NA	TRBJ2-5	TGTGCCAGTAGTATAGCAGGGGACATACAGCAAGAGACCCAGTACTTC	CASSIAGDIQQETQYF
TRBV7-7	TRBD2	NA	TRBJ2-5	TGTGCTAGCAGCTCCCGCGTCCTAGCGGGGAAGCCAGAGGCCCAGTACTTC	CASSSRVLAGKPEAQYF